The T cell receptor beta chain under discussion was sequenced for a study of OX40 agonist ivuxolimab in advanced cancers. Regarding the complete study: The costimulatory receptor OX40 (CD134) was targeted by ivuxolimab, a fully human IgG2 agonistic monoclonal antibody. Intravenous ivuxolimab was administered to patients every 2 weeks at six dose levels: 0.01, 0.1, 0.3, 1.5, 3 and 10 mg/kg. Of the 52 patients in dose escalation, about 20 had hepatocellular carcinoma, around 15 had melanoma, 9 had renal cell carcinoma and 9 had head and neck cancer. In the dose-escalation cohort, 65% to 85% of patients were male, and the mean age was roughly 60 years with a range of about 20 to 80. The point of sequencing TCRbeta in the periphery was to test whether ivuxolimab changed TCR sequence diversity and drove clonal T-cell expansion. The paper reports the monotherapy dose-escalation portion (N = 52 patients) of the phase I ivuxolimab trial. Prior anti-PD-1, anti-PD-L1 or anti-CTLA-4 therapy was permitted, and checkpoint inhibitors had been received by under 50% of dose-escalation patients. Partial responses occurred in three dose-escalation patients: two with cutaneous melanoma and one with hepatocellular carcinoma.

About this clone itself: What antigen it recognizes has not been identified. It has no much larger one-base neighbor in the sample; base qualities were not kept.

To sequence the TCRbeta CDR3 region, genomic DNA was isolated from the sorted cells. The immunoSEQ Assay was used for sequencing of TCRbeta CDR3 regions. The clones in this table, taken by TCRdb from immuneACCESS, are in-frame only. Not every clone is retained; where verified, under half of the shortfall comes from an unresolved V gene, and the cause of the rest is unknown. A total of some 86,000 clones appear in this sample, roughly 84% of them only once. The ten top clones hold roughly 3.4% of the sample. The trial excluded patients who had a history of autoimmune disease or were on systemic immunosuppression. Peripheral blood for TCR sequencing was collected from all dose cohorts at baseline, on cycle 4 day 1, and on cycle 7 day 1. Samples were obtained from an open-label, multicenter, first-in-human phase I dose-escalation trial of ivuxolimab. Adults with locally advanced or metastatic melanoma, renal cell, hepatocellular, or head and neck squamous cell carcinoma were enrolled in the trial. Before TCR sequencing, CD4+ T cells and CD8+ T cells from peripheral blood were sorted into separate populations.

Study-wide findings and limitations: Low levels of normalized T-cell clonal expansion were also seen in some patients who did not respond. In partial responders in the 0.1-3.0 mg/kg groups, normalized peripheral clonal expansion was found to be among the lowest, especially among CD8+ T cells. Clonal expansion of both CD4+ and CD8+ blood T cells was observed from baseline to week 6 at doses 0.1 to 3.0 mg/kg. The antigen specificity of the peripheral T cells that underwent clonal expansion was not determined. After ivuxolimab, more expanded clones were found on average in CD8+ T cells than in CD4+ T cells.

Trimming costs V 7 bases and J 10 bases, and their ends lie 14 bases apart. From the cysteine up to the phenylalanine, the CDR3 has a length of 12 residues. This entry keeps only the CDR3 DNA: 36 bases, framed from base 1. The germline V gene supplies CDR1 SGHTA and CDR2 FQGNSA. Recombination linked TRBV7-2 to TRBJ2-4; TRBD2 is a weak D gene call, 5 bases matching. This TCR derives from an adult with an advanced solid tumor such as melanoma, head and neck, liver or kidney cancer. The source material was CD4+ or CD8+ T cells sorted from blood, sampled in a trial of the OX40 agonist ivuxolimab. The bases read TGTGCCAGCACGCTCCTGGGAGATATTCAGTACTTC. Translated, this is CASTLLGDIQYF.